This is a list of T cell receptor beta chains from one sample in a study of blood T cells in healthy people across ages. MiXCR was run by TCRdb on the 5' RACE reads, yielding one entry per CDR3 protein. In the table there are approximately 800,000 distinct CDR3 sequences, roughly 24% of which are singletons. The data also belong to a second study, concerning T cells of mothers and their children.

The sequenced sample consisted of blood. These receptors came from a boy younger than 18 in good health. Each CDR3 is given with its conserved first and last residue. D genes are given only for firm matches. A clone size is listed for some rows: how often the clone was seen (once, few, many), or a class if it is expanded.

>TRBJ2-1|NA|TRBV6-1|NA
CASSEALIGSDEQFF
TGTGCCAGCAGTGAAGCCTTAATAGGGTCTGATGAGCAGTTCTTC
>TRBJ2-3|NA|TRBV7-3|few
CASSPGVAPRTDTQYF
TGTGCCAGCAGCCCCGGAGTGGCCCCTCGCACAGATACGCAGTATTTT
>TRBJ2-5|NA|TRBV2|NA
CASKEGTETQYF
TGTGCCAGCAAGGAGGGGACAGAGACCCAGTACTTC
>TRBJ2-5|NA|TRBV11-2|NA
CASSFRGGPEETQYF
TGTGCCAGCAGCTTTCGCGGGGGCCCCGAAGAGACCCAGTACTTC
>TRBJ1-6|TRBD1|TRBV12-3/TRBV12-4|NA
CASTGTGALSYNSPLHF
TGTGCCTCCACCGGGACAGGGGCCCTGTCCTATAATTCACCCCTCCACTTT
>TRBJ2-1|TRBD1|TRBV12-3/TRBV12-4|NA
CASSRTGGTIYNEQFF
TGTGCCAGCAGCCGAACAGGGGGCACAATATACAATGAGCAGTTCTTC
>TRBJ1-2|NA|TRBV7-2|once
CASSAGPGLSRGYTF
TGTGCCAGCAGCGCGGGGCCGGGGCTAAGTCGAGGCTACACCTTC
>TRBJ2-5|NA|TRBV5-1|few
CASSLGGVQESQYF
TGCGCCAGCAGCTTGGGAGGAGTTCAAGAGTCCCAGTACTTC
>TRBJ2-7|NA|TRBV6-5|NA
CASSPGTSRAEQYF
TGTGCCAGCAGCCCAGGGACATCCCGAGCCGAGCAGTACTTC
>TRBJ2-1|NA|TRBV20-1|few
CSASRVHEQFF
TGCAGTGCTTCCAGGGTCCATGAGCAGTTCTTC
>TRBJ2-6|NA|TRBV6-1|few
CASSARAIQPSGANVLTF
TGTGCCAGCAGTGCCCGGGCCATTCAACCCTCTGGGGCCAACGTCCTGACTTTC
>TRBJ2-2|TRBD2|TRBV5-1|few
CASSRGRVNTGELFF
TGCGCCAGCAGCCGAGGGAGGGTAAACACCGGGGAGCTGTTTTTT
>TRBJ2-7|TRBD2|TRBV6-5|few
CASSYQRGGYEQYF
TGTGCCAGCAGTTACCAGCGGGGGGGCTACGAGCAGTACTTC
>TRBJ2-3|NA|TRBV12-3/TRBV12-4|few
CASSLNSISTDTQYF
TGTGCCAGCAGTTTAAATTCTATTAGCACAGATACGCAGTATTTT
>TRBJ2-1|TRBD2|TRBV15|few
CATSSTGGSYNEQFF
TGTGCCACCAGCAGTACGGGGGGGTCCTACAATGAGCAGTTCTTC
>TRBJ2-5|TRBD1|TRBV11-2|NA
CVSSLGDTGTGGQETQYF
TGTGTCAGCAGCTTAGGGGACACCGGGACAGGGGGCCAAGAGACCCAGTACTTC
>TRBJ2-2|TRBD1|TRBV6-5|few
CASSQGQGDTGELFF
TGTGCCAGCAGTCAGGGACAGGGCGACACCGGGGAGCTGTTTTTT
>TRBJ2-5|NA|TRBV3-1|NA
CASSQHREQETQYF
TGTGCCAGCAGCCAACATCGGGAGCAAGAGACCCAGTACTTC
>TRBJ2-2|NA|TRBV29-1|few
CSTRRGGYGGELFF
TGCAGCACCCGCAGGGGAGGGTATGGCGGGGAGCTGTTTTTT
>TRBJ2-1|TRBD2|TRBV7-9|NA
CASSRGGLNEQFF
TGTGCCAGCAGCCGGGGGGGTTTGAATGAGCAGTTCTTC
>TRBJ2-3|TRBD2|TRBV20-1|NA
CSARDPGERGRTDTQYF
TGCAGTGCTAGGGACCCGGGAGAGCGGGGACGCACAGATACGCAGTATTTT
>TRBJ2-1|TRBD2|TRBV20-1|NA
CSALAGGRGNEQFF
TGCAGTGCCTTAGCGGGGGGGAGGGGCAATGAGCAGTTCTTC
>TRBJ2-1|NA|TRBV9|few
CASSVGGEPYNEQFF
TGTGCCAGCAGCGTAGGAGGGGAACCCTACAATGAGCAGTTCTTC
>TRBJ2-3|NA|TRBV28|NA
CASSHSRSPDTQYF
TGTGCCAGCAGTCATTCGAGAAGCCCAGATACGCAGTATTTT
>TRBJ1-3|NA|TRBV12-3/TRBV12-4|few
CASSWFSGNTIYF
TGTGCCAGCAGTTGGTTCTCTGGAAACACCATATATTTT
>TRBJ2-1|TRBD2|TRBV2|NA
CASSYGTSDEQFF
TGTGCCAGCAGTTACGGGACTAGTGATGAGCAGTTCTTC
>TRBJ2-1|NA|TRBV29-1|few
CSEGGSSYNEQFF
TGCAGCGAGGGGGGGAGCTCCTACAATGAGCAGTTCTTC
>TRBJ2-1|NA|TRBV5-1|few
CASSLIRETYNEQFF
TGCGCCAGCAGCTTGATCAGGGAGACCTACAATGAGCAGTTCTTC
>TRBJ2-7|NA|TRBV5-1|many
CASSLLIEQYF
TGCGCCAGCAGCTTGCTAATCGAGCAGTACTTC
>TRBJ2-2|NA|TRBV27|few
CASSPSGAATGELFF
TGTGCCAGCAGCCCATCGGGGGCGGCCACCGGGGAGCTGTTTTTT
>TRBJ2-2|NA|TRBV10-3|NA
CAISVGTDTGELFF
TGTGCCATCAGTGTCGGGACCGACACCGGGGAGCTGTTTTTT
>TRBJ1-5|NA|TRBV2|few
CASSDHQPQHF
TGTGCCAGCAGTGATCATCAGCCCCAGCATTTT
>TRBJ1-1|TRBD1|TRBV7-9|few
CASSLGQGRLSRKGEAFF
TGTGCCAGCAGCTTGGGACAGGGACGTCTTAGTAGGAAAGGTGAAGCTTTCTTT
>TRBJ1-1|TRBD1|TRBV4-1|few
CASSLLGQGRWAFF
TGCGCCAGCAGCCTCCTCGGACAGGGACGTTGGGCTTTCTTT
>TRBJ2-5|NA|TRBV12-3/TRBV12-4|NA
CASSPWGTEDGGETQYF
TGTGCCAGCAGCCCCTGGGGTACGGAGGACGGAGGAGAGACCCAGTACTTC
>TRBJ2-2|NA|TRBV21-1|few
CASSKRRVGTGELFF
TGTGCCAGCAGCAAACGGAGGGTTGGGACCGGGGAGCTGTTTTTT
>TRBJ2-6|NA|TRBV20-1|few
CSARPQPGANVLTF
TGCAGTGCTAGACCCCAGCCTGGGGCCAACGTCCTGACTTTC
>TRBJ2-5|NA|TRBV12-3/TRBV12-4|many
CASSPRGQETQYF
TGTGCCAGCAGTCCTCGGGGGCAAGAGACCCAGTACTTC
>TRBJ2-1|TRBD2|TRBV7-3|NA
CASSLGGSGGAGYNEQFF
TGTGCCAGCAGCCTAGGGGGTAGCGGGGGGGCCGGGTACAATGAGCAGTTCTTC
>TRBJ2-7|TRBD1|TRBV7-9|few
CASSLVGQGEQYF
TGTGCCAGCAGTTTAGTGGGACAGGGAGAGCAGTACTTC
>TRBJ2-1|NA|TRBV29-1|few
CSVETGSMQFF
TGCAGCGTTGAAACCGGGAGTATGCAGTTCTTC
>TRBJ2-5|TRBD1|TRBV6-6|NA
CASSVPGGKETQYF
TGTGCCAGCAGTGTCCCAGGGGGTAAAGAGACCCAGTACTTC
>TRBJ2-7|TRBD1|TRBV2|NA
CASRLDRGMVYEQYF
TGTGCCAGCAGGCTGGACAGGGGAATGGTCTACGAGCAGTACTTC
>TRBJ1-1|TRBD1|TRBV6-1|NA
CASNLGTGVMDTEAFF
TGTGCCAGCAATCTCGGGACAGGGGTTATGGACACTGAAGCTTTCTTT
>TRBJ2-7|TRBD2|TRBV18|NA
CASSFSGGAHREQYF
TGTGCCAGCTCATTTAGCGGGGGGGCCCACCGCGAGCAGTACTTC
>TRBJ2-7|NA|TRBV28|NA
CASTGAVSYEQYF
TGTGCCAGCACGGGGGCCGTCTCCTACGAGCAGTACTTC
>TRBJ1-4|TRBD1|TRBV11-2|few
CASSHTGGGTNEKLFF
TGTGCCAGCAGCCACACAGGGGGAGGAACTAATGAAAAACTGTTTTTT
>TRBJ1-1|NA|TRBV6-6|few
CASSVGGANTEAFF
TGTGCCAGCAGTGTTGGAGGGGCAAACACTGAAGCTTTCTTT
>TRBJ1-4|NA|TRBV12-3/TRBV12-4|NA
CASRGSGRYEKLFF
TGTGCCAGCAGGGGGTCTGGGCGCTATGAAAAACTGTTTTTT
>TRBJ1-1|NA|TRBV12-3/TRBV12-4|NA
CASSLGTENTEAFF
TGTGCCAGCAGTTTAGGTACAGAGAACACTGAAGCTTTCTTT
>TRBJ2-1|NA|TRBV6-2/TRBV6-3|few
CASSYPRSAGNEQFF
TGTGCCAGCAGTTACCCCCGTTCAGCGGGCAATGAGCAGTTCTTC
>TRBJ2-7|TRBD1|TRBV7-9|NA
CASRDRGSYEQYF
TGTGCCAGCAGGGACAGGGGCTCCTACGAGCAGTACTTC
>TRBJ1-5|NA|TRBV30|few
CAWSVAGGANQPQHF
TGTGCCTGGAGTGTTGCAGGAGGGGCGAATCAGCCCCAGCATTTT